This paragraph reports one TCR beta chain. Germline values: CDR1 DFQATT, CDR2 SNEGSKA (reference sequence). The CDR3 contains 14 residues. The sample originates from a study of blood T cells in healthy people across ages. Through a sample-barcoded 5' primer and a J-beta primer mix, a second PCR was run for roughly 6 to 11 cycles. The study obtained at least 2.5 million CDR3-containing paired-end reads from every sample. Via MiXCR, TCRdb re-called the 5' RACE reads, giving one row per CDR3 protein. The sample has 700,000 or so distinct CDR3 sequences, around 41% seen once. At least 5.5 micrograms of total RNA were extracted per sample.

This TCR was sampled from an elderly man in good health. Sequences were obtained from blood. The chain combines TRBV20-1 with TRBJ2-5; the D gene could be TRBD1 or TRBD2 (5 bases each). The J call may be in error: the DNA end matches TRBJ2-7 better. In DNA, the CDR3 is TGCAGTGCAAGGGACGCCGAGGTGCTATACGAGCAGTACTTC. Its translation: CSARDAEVLYEQYF.